The 10 T cell receptor beta chains in this list originate from one sample, sequenced in a study of blood T cell repertoires in COVID-19. This table comes from immunoSEQ multiplex PCR, and its TCRdb copy is limited to in-frame clones, with some not included. The data hold tens of thousands of clones, with 81% observed a single time. Sequenced: peripheral blood. These receptors all come from a woman older than 75 with COVID-19, enrolled during active disease.

The V gene is TRBV6-5, the J gene TRBJ1-5; maybe TRBD1 (5 bases). This CDR3 is 15 amino acids long. Germline V gene data show CDR1 as MNHEY and CDR2 as SVGAGI. The V and J ends lost 5 bases and 0 bases respectively, with 11 bases between them. The CDR3 region has the DNA TGTGCCAGCAGTCTCGGGGGTGGTAGCAATCAGCCCCAGCATTTT. Residues: CASSLGGGSNQPQHF.

Worth noting for this clone: The sample has other DNA sequences that encode this CDR3 too. CDR3 in amino acids: CASSLDTGSSYEQYF. CDR3 nucleotide sequence: TGTGCCAGCAGCTTAGATACGGGGAGCTCCTACGAGCAGTACTTC. The V call is TRBV7-6, the J call TRBJ2-7, with D perhaps TRBD2 (5 bases). The germline gives CDR1 SGHVS, CDR2 FNYEAQ. V lost 1 base, J lost 0 bases, and 10 bases lay in between. The CDR3 loop spans 15 amino acids.

The chain joins TRBV5-1 to TRBJ1-1; 8 bases align to TRBD1. Germline CDR1 is SGHRS and CDR2 is YFSETQ. Germline trimming cut 1 base from V and 4 bases from J; bases unmatched to any gene: 3. The CDR3 is 14 residues long. The CDR3 nucleotides are TGCGCCAGCAGCTTGCAGACAGGGGTCACTGAAGCTTTCTTT. This codes for CASSLQTGVTEAFF. Based on the CDR3 plus reference TRBV5-1 and TRBJ1-1, the full variable domain is KAGVTQTPRYLIKTRGQQVTLSCSPISGHRSVSWYQQTPGQGLQFLFEYFSETQRNKGNFPGRFSGRQFSNSRSEMNVSTLELGDSALYLCASSLQTGVTEAFFGQGTRLTVV.

This clone was counted between two and nine times. The chain joins TRBV18 to TRBJ2-3, with D unclear. V dropped 5 bases and J dropped 1 base, with 13 bases sitting between them. This CDR3 is 15 amino acids long. Germline lookup yields CDR1 KGHSH and CDR2 LQKENI. CDR3 coding DNA: TGTGCCAGCTCAAGCCCCTCTGAACGCACAGATACGCAGTATTTT. This codes for CASSSPSERTDTQYF.

The rearrangement uses TRBV18 and TRBJ2-7; maybe TRBD1 (5 bases). Germline V gene lookup returns CDR1 KGHSH and CDR2 LQKENI. The germline V and J ends were trimmed by 3 bases and 5 bases, with 11 bases remaining between them. The CDR3 runs 13 residues. The DNA for the CDR3 is TGTGCCAGCTCACCCCAGGGCGGCGACGAGCAGTACTTC. It encodes CASSPQGGDEQYF.

CDR3 loop: CASLQGSATGELFF. The CDR3 coding sequence is TGTGCCAGCTTACAGGGATCCGCCACCGGGGAGCTGTTTTTT. The chain recombines TRBV19 with TRBJ2-2; D is possibly TRBD1 (6 bases). Germline CDR1 reads LNHDA; CDR2 reads SQIVND (reference sequence). This CDR3 has 14 amino acids. V was trimmed by 9 bases and J by 4 bases, leaving 15 bases between them.

V gene TRBV4-1 combines with J gene TRBJ1-2; D remains ambiguous. The V and J ends lost 1 base and 1 base respectively, with 13 bases between them. This CDR3 region has 16 residues. Germline lookup yields CDR1 MGHRA and CDR2 YSYEKL. The CDR3 reads CASSQVAGEVNYGYTF. For the CDR3, the DNA is TGCGCCAGCAGCCAAGTGGCAGGCGAAGTTAACTATGGCTACACCTTC.

The genes are TRBV3-1 (or the pseudogene TRBV3-2) and TRBJ2-7; the match to TRBD2 covers 12 bases. With 3 bases clipped from V and 6 bases from J, the junction kept 3 bases outside the gene matches. CDR3 size: 14 residues. In germline, CDR1 is LGHDT, CDR2 YNNKEL (reference sequence). The CDR3, as DNA: TGTGCCAGCAGCCAGACTAGCGGGAGTCTCGAGCAGTACTTC. Translation: CASSQTSGSLEQYF.

This chain uses TRBV18 with TRBJ1-1, with 7 bases aligning to TRBD1. The CDR3 extends over 16 amino acids. CDR1 and CDR2 from the germline V gene are KGHSH and LQKENI. The trim removed 4 bases at V and 2 bases at J, leaving 10 bases unmatched. CDR3: CASSLSQGMDNTEAFF. The CDR3, as DNA: TGTGCCAGCTCACTGTCACAGGGGATGGACAACACTGAAGCTTTCTTT. Drawing the rest from reference TRBV18 and TRBJ1-1, the complete variable domain is NAGVMQNPRHLVRRRGQEARLRCSPMKGHSHVYWYRQLPEEGLKFMVYLQKENIIDESGMPKERFSAEFPKEGPSILRIQQVVRGDSAAYFCASSLSQGMDNTEAFFGQGTRLTVV.

This chain uses TRBV11-3 with TRBJ2-7, with D possibly being TRBD1 (6 bases). Germline CDR1 reads SGHNT; CDR2 reads YENEEA. Trimming shortened V by 0 bases and J by 6 bases, and 12 bases separated the two germline ends. The CDR3 contains 14 residues. CDR3 protein: CASSLDPGAAEQYF. The CDR3 DNA follows: TGTGCCAGCAGCTTAGATCCAGGGGCTGCCGAGCAGTACTTC.